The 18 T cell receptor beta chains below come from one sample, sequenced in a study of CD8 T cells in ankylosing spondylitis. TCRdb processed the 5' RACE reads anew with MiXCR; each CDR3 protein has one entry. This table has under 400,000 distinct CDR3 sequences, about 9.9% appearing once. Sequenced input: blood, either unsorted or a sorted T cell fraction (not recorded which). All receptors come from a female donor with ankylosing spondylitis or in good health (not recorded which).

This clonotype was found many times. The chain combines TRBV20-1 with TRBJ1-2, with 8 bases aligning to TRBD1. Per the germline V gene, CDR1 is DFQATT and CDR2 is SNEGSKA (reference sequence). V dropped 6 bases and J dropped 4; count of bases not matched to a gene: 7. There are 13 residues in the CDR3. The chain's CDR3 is CSAPLGQGYGYTF. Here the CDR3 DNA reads TGCAGTGCGCCACTCGGACAGGGCTATGGCTACACCTTC.

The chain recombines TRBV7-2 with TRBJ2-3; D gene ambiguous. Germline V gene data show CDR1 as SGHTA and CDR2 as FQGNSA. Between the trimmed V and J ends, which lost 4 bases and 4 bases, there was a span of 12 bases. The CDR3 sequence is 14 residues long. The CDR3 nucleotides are TGTGCCAGCAGCTCTCATTTTAGGGCAGATACGCAGTATTTT. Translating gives CASSSHFRADTQYF.

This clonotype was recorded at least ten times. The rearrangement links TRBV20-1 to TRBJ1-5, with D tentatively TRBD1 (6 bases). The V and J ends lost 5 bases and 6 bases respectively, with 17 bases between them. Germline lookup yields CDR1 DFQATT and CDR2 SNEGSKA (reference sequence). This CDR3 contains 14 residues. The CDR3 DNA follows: TGCAGTGCTTCTAGGGGGGGACGCGGTCAGCCCCAGCATTTT. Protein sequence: CSASRGGRGQPQHF.

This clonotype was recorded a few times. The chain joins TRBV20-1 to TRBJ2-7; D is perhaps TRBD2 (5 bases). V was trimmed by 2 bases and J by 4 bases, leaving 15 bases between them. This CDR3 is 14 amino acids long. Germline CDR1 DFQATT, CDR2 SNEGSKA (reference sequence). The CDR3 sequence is CSARITRATYEQYF. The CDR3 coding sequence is TGCAGTGCTAGAATAACTAGAGCAACTTACGAGCAGTACTTC.

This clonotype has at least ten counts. The CDR3 is CSARGTGAGEQYF. The CDR3 DNA reads TGCAGTGCTAGGGGGACAGGGGCTGGTGAGCAGTACTTC. This sequence joins TRBV20-1 and TRBJ2-7, with 10 bases aligning to TRBD1. The length of the CDR3 is 13 residues. Germline CDR1 DFQATT, CDR2 SNEGSKA (reference sequence). With 3 bases clipped from V and 7 bases from J, the junction kept 6 bases outside the gene matches.

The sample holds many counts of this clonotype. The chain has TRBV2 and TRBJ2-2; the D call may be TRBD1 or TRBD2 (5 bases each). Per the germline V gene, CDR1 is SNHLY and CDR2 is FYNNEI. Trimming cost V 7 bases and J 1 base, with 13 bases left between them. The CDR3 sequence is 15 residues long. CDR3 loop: CASNRMGENTGELFF. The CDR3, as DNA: TGTGCCAGCAATAGGATGGGGGAGAACACCGGGGAGCTGTTTTTT.

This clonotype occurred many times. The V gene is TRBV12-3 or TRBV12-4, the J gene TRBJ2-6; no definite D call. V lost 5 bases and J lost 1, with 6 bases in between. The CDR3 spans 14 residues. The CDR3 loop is CASSTLSGANVLTF. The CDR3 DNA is TGTGCCAGCAGTACATTATCTGGGGCCAACGTCCTGACTTTC.

CDR3 coding DNA: TGCAGTGCTACGGGTCGGGGGGAAGAGACCCAGTACTTC. Its protein product is CSATGRGEETQYF. This sequence joins TRBV20-1 and TRBJ2-5, with 7 bases identical to TRBD2. Unmatched junction bases numbered 5, after V lost 4 bases and J lost 3 bases. The CDR3 runs 13 residues. Germline assignment: CDR1 DFQATT and CDR2 SNEGSKA (reference sequence).

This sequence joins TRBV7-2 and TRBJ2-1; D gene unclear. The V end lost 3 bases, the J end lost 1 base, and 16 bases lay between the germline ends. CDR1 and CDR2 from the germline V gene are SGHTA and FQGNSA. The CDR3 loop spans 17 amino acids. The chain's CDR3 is CASSLNPPSPSYNEQFF. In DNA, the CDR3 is TGTGCCAGCAGCTTGAATCCCCCAAGCCCTTCCTACAATGAGCAGTTCTTC.

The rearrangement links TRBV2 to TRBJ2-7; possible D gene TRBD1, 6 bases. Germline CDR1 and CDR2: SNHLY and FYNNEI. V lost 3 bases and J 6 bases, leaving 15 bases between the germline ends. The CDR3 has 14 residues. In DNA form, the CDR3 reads TGTGCCAGCAGTGACGGGACATATCTCCTCGAGCAGTACTTC. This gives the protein CASSDGTYLLEQYF. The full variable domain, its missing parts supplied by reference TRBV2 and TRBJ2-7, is EPEVTQTPSHQVTQMGQEVILRCVPISNHLYFYWYRQILGQKVEFLVSFYNNEISEKSEIFDDQFSVERPDGSNFTLKIRSTKLEDSAMYFCASSDGTYLLEQYFGPGTRLTVT.

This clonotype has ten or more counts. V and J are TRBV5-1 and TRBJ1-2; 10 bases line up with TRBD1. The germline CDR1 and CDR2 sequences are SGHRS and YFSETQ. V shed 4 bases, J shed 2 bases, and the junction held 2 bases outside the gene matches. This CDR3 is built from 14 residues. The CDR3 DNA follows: TGCGCCAGCAGCCTGGACAGGGGGAACTATGGCTACACCTTC. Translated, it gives CASSLDRGNYGYTF.

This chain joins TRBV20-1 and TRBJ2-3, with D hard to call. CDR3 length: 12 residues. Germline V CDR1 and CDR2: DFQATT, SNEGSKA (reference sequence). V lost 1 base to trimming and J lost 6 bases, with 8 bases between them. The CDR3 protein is CSARVGWDTQYF. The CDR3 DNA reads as TGCAGTGCTAGAGTTGGGTGGGATACGCAGTATTTT.

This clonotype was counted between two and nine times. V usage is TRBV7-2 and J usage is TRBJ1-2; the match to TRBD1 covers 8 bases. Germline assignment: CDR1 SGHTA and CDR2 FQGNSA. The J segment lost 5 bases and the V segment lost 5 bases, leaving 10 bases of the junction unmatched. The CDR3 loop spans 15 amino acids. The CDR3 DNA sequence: TGTGCCAGCAGCCCGCCTTTACGGACAGGGTATGGCTACACCTTC. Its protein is CASSPPLRTGYGYTF.

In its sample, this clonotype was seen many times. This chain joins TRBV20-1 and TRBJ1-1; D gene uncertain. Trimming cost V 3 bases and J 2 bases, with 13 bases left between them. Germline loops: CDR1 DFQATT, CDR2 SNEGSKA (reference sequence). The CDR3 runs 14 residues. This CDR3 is CSASRAGLNTEAFF. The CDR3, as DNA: TGCAGTGCTAGCCGCGCCGGACTTAACACTGAAGCTTTCTTT.

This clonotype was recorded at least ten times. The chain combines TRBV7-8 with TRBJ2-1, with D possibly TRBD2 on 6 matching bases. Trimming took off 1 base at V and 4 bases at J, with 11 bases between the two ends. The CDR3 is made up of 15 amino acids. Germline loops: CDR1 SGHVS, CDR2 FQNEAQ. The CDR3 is CASSLGRGGYNEQFF. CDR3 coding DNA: TGTGCCAGCAGCTTAGGGAGGGGCGGATACAATGAGCAGTTCTTC.

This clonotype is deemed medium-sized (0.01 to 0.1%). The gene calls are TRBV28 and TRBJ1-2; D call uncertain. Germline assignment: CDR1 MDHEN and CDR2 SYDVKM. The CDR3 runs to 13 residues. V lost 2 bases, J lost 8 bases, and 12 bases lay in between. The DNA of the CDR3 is TGTGCCAGCAGTTTAGGCACCTTAGGGGGCTACACCTTC. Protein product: CASSLGTLGGYTF.

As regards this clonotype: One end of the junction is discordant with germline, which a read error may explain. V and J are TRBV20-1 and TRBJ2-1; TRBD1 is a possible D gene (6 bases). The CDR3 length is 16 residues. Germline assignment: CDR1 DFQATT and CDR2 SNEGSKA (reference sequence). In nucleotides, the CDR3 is TGCTGTGCTAGCCTGATAGACAAGGGGGTGGTGGATGAGCAGTTCTTC. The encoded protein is CCASLIDKGVVDEQFF.

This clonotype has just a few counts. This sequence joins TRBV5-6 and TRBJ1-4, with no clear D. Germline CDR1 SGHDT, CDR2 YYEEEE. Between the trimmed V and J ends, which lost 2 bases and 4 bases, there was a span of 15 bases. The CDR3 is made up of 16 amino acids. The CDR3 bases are TGTGCCAGCAGCTTCTTTATTGACAACCTTAATGAAAAACTGTTTTTT. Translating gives CASSFFIDNLNEKLFF.